The next 31 T cell receptor beta chains were all read from a single sample in a study of T cell responses to AZD1222 COVID-19 vaccine. Profiling relied on immunoSEQ multiplex PCR, and the TCRdb table lists in-frame clones only, not all of them. The sample lists about 120,000 clones, about 93% occurring once. The sample in question was peripheral blood, obtained 28 days after the second dose of the MenACWY control vaccine. The receptors were gathered from an adult who received the MenACWY meningococcal vaccine as a control.

The rearrangement uses TRBV7-9 and TRBJ2-1; TRBD1 matches 7 bases. The CDR3 extends over 15 amino acids. V lost 1 base, J lost 8 bases, and 8 bases stayed unmatched. Germline V CDR1 and CDR2: SEHNR, FQNEAQ (reference sequence). The CDR3 coding sequence is TGTGCCAGCAGCTTAGATGCATGGCAGGGGGATGAGCAGTTCTTC. This gives the protein CASSLDAWQGDEQFF.

The V call is TRBV27, the J call TRBJ2-7, with D possibly being TRBD2 (6 bases). In germline, CDR1 is MNHEY, CDR2 SMNVEV (reference sequence). Trimming left V 2 bases short and J 0 bases short, with 11 bases between. The CDR3 spans 15 residues. CDR3 DNA: TGTGCCAGCAGTTTAACGGCCGGGAGCTCCTACGAGCAGTACTTC. It specifies CASSLTAGSSYEQYF.

The chain recombines TRBV7-2 with TRBJ2-4; 8 bases match TRBD2. The germline V gene encodes CDR1 SGHTA and CDR2 FQGNSA. V lost 1 base, J lost 1 base, and 12 bases stayed unmatched. CDR3 length: 19 amino acids. The CDR3 nucleotides are TGTGCCAGCAGCTTAGGGTTCGCCCCCCGGGGGGGGGCCAAAAACATTCAGTACTTC. Residues: CASSLGFAPRGGAKNIQYF. Complete variable domain (other parts from reference TRBV7-2 and TRBJ2-4): GAGVSQSPSNKVTEKGKDVELRCDPISGHTALYWYRQSLGQGLEFLIYFQGNSAPDKSGLPSDRFSAERTGGSVSTLTIQRTQQEDSAVYLCASSLGFAPRGGAKNIQYFGAGTRLSVL.

The chain employs TRBV24-1 and TRBJ2-2, with 7 bases fitting TRBD1. The CDR3 runs 15 residues. Germline CDR1 reads KGHDR; CDR2 reads SFDVKD. V shed 9 bases, J shed 1 base, and the junction held 7 bases outside the gene matches. CDR3 residues: CATANQGVNTGELFF. The CDR3 DNA reads as TGTGCCACCGCAAACCAGGGGGTGAACACCGGGGAGCTGTTTTTT.

This sequence joins TRBV27 and TRBJ2-2, with 10 bases that match TRBD1. This CDR3 is 17 amino acids long. CDR1 and CDR2 from the germline V gene are MNHEY and SMNVEV (reference sequence). J gave up 5 bases and V 1 base, and 7 bases lay outside the gene matches. CDR3 bases: TGTGCCAGCAGTTTATGGGGACAGGGGACGGGGACCGGGGAGCTGTTTTTT. Translating it yields CASSLWGQGTGTGELFF.

The chain uses TRBV6-5 and TRBJ1-5; TRBD1 aligns across 7 bases. CDR3 size: 15 residues. Germline loops: CDR1 MNHEY, CDR2 SVGAGI. V was pared by 4 bases and J by 8 bases, with 11 bases of the junction left unmatched. In DNA, the CDR3 is TGTGCCAGCAGTTTCGGACAGGCGTCAAATGAGCCCCAGCATTTT. Translated, it gives CASSFGQASNEPQHF.

The J gene is TRBJ1-4, the V gene TRBV5-1, with unresolved D. CDR3 length: 17 residues. The V gene's germline CDR1 is SGHRS and CDR2 YFSETQ. V lost 2 bases and J lost 3, with 17 bases in between. CDR3 sequence: CASSFGDRLRSNEKLFF. The CDR3 nucleotides read TGCGCCAGCAGCTTTGGGGATCGGCTGAGGTCTAATGAAAAACTGTTTTTT.

The chain has TRBV28 and TRBJ2-7; perhaps TRBD1 as D (6 bases). The CDR3 is 15 amino acids. V shed 2 bases and J shed 0 bases, with 11 bases lying between them. Germline V gene sequence: CDR1 MDHEN, CDR2 SYDVKM. The chain's CDR3 is CASSLRGQSSYEQYF. In nucleotides, the CDR3 is TGTGCCAGCAGTTTACGGGGACAATCCTCCTACGAGCAGTACTTC.

V is TRBV5-5 and J is TRBJ2-1; D tentatively reads TRBD1 or TRBD2 (5 bases each). The CDR3 is 14 residues long. The germline CDR1 and CDR2 sequences are SGHKS and YYEKEE (reference sequence). The ends were cut back, 0 bases at V and 5 bases at J, with 9 bases in the middle. CDR3 DNA sequence: TGTGCCAGCAGCTTGGAAGGGACGAACAATGAGCAGTTCTTC. It translates to CASSLEGTNNEQFF.

The chain recombines TRBV29-1 with TRBJ2-2; D tentatively reads TRBD1 or TRBD2 (6 bases each). This CDR3 has 14 amino acids. Germline V lookup: CDR1 SQVTM, CDR2 ANQGSEA. Between the trimmed V and J ends, which lost 7 bases and 3 bases, there was a span of 15 bases. In nucleotides, the CDR3 is TGCAGCGCCCGGGGGACACCGGACACCGGGGAGCTGTTTTTT. Protein product: CSARGTPDTGELFF.

This chain uses TRBV15 with TRBJ2-5, with 11 bases that match TRBD1. The CDR3 consists of 16 residues. Germline CDR1 LNHNV, CDR2 YYDKDF (reference sequence). Trimming at V came to 3 bases and at J to 5 bases, leaving 8 bases not matched to a gene. The CDR3 bases are TGTGCCACCAGCAGCTTGGGACAGGGGGTATTGGAGACCCAGTACTTC. Its translation is CATSSLGQGVLETQYF.

The chain is built from TRBV7-2 and TRBJ2-7; TRBD2 aligns across 9 bases. J lost 6 bases, V lost 2 bases, and 2 bases had no gene match. The CDR3 sequence is 13 residues long. CDR1 and CDR2 from the germline V gene are SGHTA and FQGNSA. CDR3 bases: TGTGCCAGCAGCTTAAGGACTAGCGCCGAGCAGTACTTC. Translation: CASSLRTSAEQYF.

As regards this clone: The sample holds other DNA sequences that translate to the same CDR3. The chain carries TRBV19 and TRBJ1-2; possible D gene TRBD1, 5 bases. The CDR3 spans 14 residues. V shed 0 bases and J shed 4 bases, with 9 bases lying between them. Germline V lookup: CDR1 LNHDA, CDR2 SQIVND (reference sequence). The CDR3 reads CASSIDRGGYGYTF. The CDR3 DNA sequence: TGTGCCAGTAGTATAGATCGGGGGGGCTATGGCTACACCTTC.

This chain links TRBV7-2 with TRBJ2-3; D is unclear. The CDR3 is 17 residues long. CDR1 and CDR2 from the germline V gene are SGHTA and FQGNSA. Trimming removed 2 bases from V and 0 bases from J, with 15 bases in between. This CDR3 reads CASSLFLGPISTDTQYF. CDR3 in DNA: TGTGCCAGCAGCTTATTCCTCGGGCCAATAAGCACAGATACGCAGTATTTT.

V is TRBV11-1 and J is TRBJ2-3; no firm D call. The V and J ends lost 3 bases and 1 base respectively, with 8 bases between them. This CDR3 is 14 amino acids long. Germline assignment: CDR1 SGHAT and CDR2 FQDESV (reference sequence). The DNA for the CDR3 is TGTGCCAGCAGCTTTACACTACGCACAGATACGCAGTATTTT. Protein: CASSFTLRTDTQYF.

This chain connects TRBV2 to TRBJ2-1; tentatively, D is TRBD2 (7 bases). Germline CDR1 SNHLY, CDR2 FYNNEI. Deletions cut 6 bases from V and 7 bases from J, with 13 bases between. The CDR3 runs 13 residues. CDR3 DNA sequence: TGTGCCAGCAGAGGAGGGGGGGTTAATGAGCAGTTCTTC. The encoded protein is CASRGGGVNEQFF.

This chain links TRBV7-2 with TRBJ2-3; D perhaps matches TRBD1 (6 bases). V was pared by 2 bases and J by 2 bases, with 17 bases between. CDR1 and CDR2 from the germline V gene are SGHTA and FQGNSA. This CDR3 is built from 17 residues. CDR3 in amino acids: CASSLLVPGHYTDTQYF. The CDR3 bases are TGTGCCAGCAGCTTATTAGTTCCGGGACACTACACAGATACGCAGTATTTT.

The rearrangement joins TRBV6-1 to TRBJ2-2; D uncertain. Trimming pared 1 base from V and 3 bases from J, leaving 12 bases between. The germline V gene encodes CDR1 MNHNS and CDR2 SASEGT. The CDR3 runs 16 residues. This chain's CDR3 is CASSEGVGSYTGELFF. As DNA, the CDR3 is TGTGCCAGCAGTGAAGGGGTGGGATCGTACACCGGGGAGCTGTTTTTT.

The V and J genes are TRBV23-1 and TRBJ2-7; TRBD2 aligns across 10 bases. TRBV23-1 is an ORF for which the function is uncertain. The trim removed 3 bases at V and 7 bases at J, leaving 3 bases unmatched. This CDR3 region has 13 residues. This CDR3 is CASSHSGRREQYF. The DNA for the CDR3 is TGCGCCAGCAGTCATAGCGGGAGGAGAGAGCAGTACTTC.

The chain uses TRBV18 and TRBJ1-1; 7 bases are a match to TRBD1. Per germline, CDR1 KGHSH and CDR2 LQKENI. CDR3 size: 14 residues. The trim removed 3 bases at V and 1 base at J, leaving 2 bases unmatched. In DNA form, the CDR3 reads TGTGCCAGCTCACCCCGGGACAGGAACACTGAAGCTTTCTTT. Protein sequence: CASSPRDRNTEAFF.

The J gene is TRBJ2-7, the V gene TRBV28, with a tentative D call TRBD1 (5 bases). Germline V CDR1 and CDR2: MDHEN, SYDVKM. The V and J ends lost 2 bases and 4 bases respectively, with 6 bases between them. This CDR3 is 12 amino acids long. CDR3 region: CASSLNRYEQYF. Here the CDR3 DNA reads TGTGCCAGCAGTTTAAACAGGTACGAGCAGTACTTC.

The chain couples TRBV27 to TRBJ2-1, with TRBD2 matching over 8 bases. V was clipped by 3 bases and J by 9 bases; unmatched bases: 10. The CDR3 has 15 residues. The germline V gene has CDR1 MNHEY and CDR2 SMNVEV (reference sequence). The CDR3 bases are TGTGCCAGCAGTTTCGGACTAGCCAACAATGTTGAGCAGTTCTTC. This encodes CASSFGLANNVEQFF.

This chain links TRBV18 with TRBJ2-6; D unresolved. The germline V and J ends were trimmed by 3 bases and 0 bases, with 3 bases remaining between them. Germline CDR1 reads KGHSH; CDR2 reads LQKENI. This CDR3 region has 14 residues. The CDR3 DNA sequence: TGTGCCAGCTCACCCCTCTCTGGGGCCAACGTCCTGACTTTC. Protein sequence: CASSPLSGANVLTF.

This clone has just one count. The chain couples TRBV19 to TRBJ1-2, with D possibly being TRBD1 (6 bases). CDR1 and CDR2 (germline): LNHDA, SQIVND (reference sequence). V gave up 3 bases and J gave up 7 bases, with 12 bases separating them. The CDR3 totals 13 residues. CDR3 in DNA: TGTGCCAGTAGTATTCGGGACACTAGTGGCTACACCTTC. Translated, it gives CASSIRDTSGYTF.

The chain recombines TRBV27 with TRBJ1-2, with unresolved D. This CDR3 is built from 13 residues. Trimming left V 3 bases short and J 3 bases short, with 8 bases between. CDR1 MNHEY and CDR2 SMNVEV come from the germline V gene (reference sequence). DNA for the CDR3: TGTGCCAGCAGTTTTTCAGTAGACTATGGCTACACCTTC. It translates to CASSFSVDYGYTF.

J is TRBJ2-1 and V is TRBV9, with D perhaps TRBD2 (6 bases). CDR1 and CDR2 (germline): SGDLS, YYNGEE. The CDR3 sequence is 15 residues long. The germline V and J ends were trimmed by 3 bases and 4 bases, with 14 bases remaining between them. The CDR3 region is CASSAQDYRYNEQFF. As DNA, the CDR3 is TGTGCCAGCAGCGCCCAGGACTACCGATACAATGAGCAGTTCTTC.

This clone has a single count. The CDR3: CSARTGGEADTQYF. DNA of the CDR3: TGCAGCGCCCGGACAGGGGGCGAGGCAGATACGCAGTATTTT. V and J are TRBV29-1 and TRBJ2-3; 11 positions agree with TRBD1. J was trimmed by 4 bases and V by 7 bases; bases with no gene match: 7. CDR3 length equals 14 residues. Per germline, CDR1 SQVTM and CDR2 ANQGSEA.

This clone was observed a single time. CDR3: CASSLSQREGVGTDTQYF. As DNA, the CDR3 is TGTGCCAGCAGTTTATCACAGCGGGAGGGGGTGGGGACAGATACGCAGTATTTT. The V and J genes are TRBV27 and TRBJ2-3; the match to TRBD2 covers 10 bases. This CDR3 has 18 amino acids. Germline loops: CDR1 MNHEY, CDR2 SMNVEV (reference sequence). V was pared by 0 bases and J by 3 bases, with 9 bases of the junction left unmatched.

The rearrangement joins TRBV20-1 to TRBJ2-1; D is ambiguous. V shed 3 bases and J shed 6 bases, with 9 bases lying between them. Germline V CDR1 and CDR2: DFQATT, SNEGSKA (reference sequence). The CDR3 covers 12 residues. The CDR3 spells CSASADRNEQFF. In nucleotides, the CDR3 is TGCAGTGCTAGTGCTGATCGCAATGAGCAGTTCTTC.

This clone was counted between two and nine times. This chain uses TRBV4-2 with TRBJ2-6; D unclear. The ends were cut back, 4 bases at V and 3 bases at J, with 10 bases in the middle. The CDR3 is made up of 15 amino acids. CDR1 is LGHNA, CDR2 YNFKEQ, per germline. For the CDR3, the DNA is TGTGCCAGCAGCCTTTCGGACGGTGGGGCCAACGTCCTGACTTTC. Its protein product is CASSLSDGGANVLTF.

The gene calls are TRBV12-3 or TRBV12-4 and TRBJ2-7; D uncertain. The CDR3 is 13 residues long. V was shortened by 2 bases and J by 7 bases, with 12 bases between the two germline ends. In DNA, the CDR3 is TGTGCCAGCAGTTTAAAGGAATTGGGTGAGCAGTACGTC. Protein product: CASSLKELGEQYV.